Below, 2 T cell receptor beta chains from the same sample are listed, as sequenced in a study of T cells expressing NK-cell markers. TCRdb re-called the 5' RACE reads and catalogs CDR3 proteins one per entry, DNA excluded. The table for this sample gives about 380,000 distinct CDR3 sequences. Sequenced input: blood T cells: a sorted CD56 or NKG2C T cell subset, CD4+ or CD8+ T cells, or bulk PBMC T cells (not recorded which). The receptors here all came from a man aged 18-70 years in good health.

This rearrangement joins TRBV7-2 to TRBJ1-5. Per germline, CDR1 SGHTA and CDR2 FQGNSA. The CDR3 is made up of 16 amino acids. The CDR3 loop is CASSLQAPRSNQPQHF.

The gene calls are TRBV5-4 and TRBJ2-5; TCRdb's D call, TRBD2, is unchecked because there is no DNA. Germline lookup yields CDR1 SGHNT and CDR2 YYREEE (reference sequence). This CDR3 is built from 16 residues. CDR3 in amino acids: CASSLVTRARQETQYF.